This T cell receptor (beta chain) originates from a study of T cell changes during pregnancy in multiple sclerosis. The method was immunoSEQ multiplex PCR; TCRdb's version includes in-frame clones alone and lacks a portion of them. In the table there are 40,000 to 45,000 clones, 85% to 95% of which are singletons. The TCR was taken from a female donor with multiple sclerosis, enrolled in a pregnancy study. Specimen: CD4+ T cells from peripheral blood mononuclear cells, collected in the third trimester of pregnancy.

The CDR3: CASSLDRVSYEQYF. In DNA, the CDR3 is TGTGCCAGCAGCTTGGACAGGGTATCCTACGAGCAGTACTTC. The V call is TRBV5-5, the J call TRBJ2-7; possible D gene TRBD1, 6 bases. The V gene lost 0 bases and the J gene lost 1 base, with 8 bases spanning the gap. The CDR3 extends over 14 amino acids. CDR1 and CDR2 from the germline V gene are SGHKS and YYEKEE (reference sequence).